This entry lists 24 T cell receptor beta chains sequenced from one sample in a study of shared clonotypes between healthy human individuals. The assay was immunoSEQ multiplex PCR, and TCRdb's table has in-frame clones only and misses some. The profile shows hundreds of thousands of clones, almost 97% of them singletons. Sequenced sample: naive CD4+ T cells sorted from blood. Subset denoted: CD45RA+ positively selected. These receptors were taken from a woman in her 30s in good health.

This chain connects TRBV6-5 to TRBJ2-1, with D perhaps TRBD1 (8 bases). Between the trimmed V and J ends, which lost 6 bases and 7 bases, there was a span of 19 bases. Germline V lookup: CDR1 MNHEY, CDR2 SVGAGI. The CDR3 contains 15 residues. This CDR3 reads CASRAYLQGGNEQFF. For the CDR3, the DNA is TGTGCCAGCAGAGCCTATTTACAGGGGGGGAATGAGCAGTTCTTC.

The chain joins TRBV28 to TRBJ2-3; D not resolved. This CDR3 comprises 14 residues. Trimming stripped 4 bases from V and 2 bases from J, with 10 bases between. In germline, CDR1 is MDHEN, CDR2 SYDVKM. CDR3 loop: CASSSLPTTDTQYF. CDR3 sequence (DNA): TGTGCCAGCAGTTCGCTCCCGACCACAGATACGCAGTATTTT.

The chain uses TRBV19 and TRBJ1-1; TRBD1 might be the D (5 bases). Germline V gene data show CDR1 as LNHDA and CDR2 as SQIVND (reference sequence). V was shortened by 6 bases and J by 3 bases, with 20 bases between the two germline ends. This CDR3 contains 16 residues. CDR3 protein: CASRDQGGGLYTEAFF. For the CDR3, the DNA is TGTGCCAGTAGGGACCAGGGAGGCGGATTGTACACTGAAGCTTTCTTT. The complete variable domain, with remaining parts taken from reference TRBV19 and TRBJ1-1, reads DGGITQSPKYLFRKEGQNVTLSCEQNLNHDAMYWYRQDPGQGLRLIYYSQIVNDFQKGDIAEGYSVSREKKESFPLTVTSAQKNPTAFYLCASRDQGGGLYTEAFFGQGTRLTVV.

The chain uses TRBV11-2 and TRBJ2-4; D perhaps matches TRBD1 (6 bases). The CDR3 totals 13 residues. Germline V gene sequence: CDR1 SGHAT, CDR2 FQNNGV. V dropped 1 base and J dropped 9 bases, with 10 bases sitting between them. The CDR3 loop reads CASSLGQESIQYF. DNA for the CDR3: TGTGCCAGCAGCTTAGGACAGGAAAGCATTCAGTACTTC. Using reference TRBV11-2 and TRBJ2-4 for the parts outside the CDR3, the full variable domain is EAGVAQSPRYKIIEKRQSVAFWCNPISGHATLYWYQQILGQGPKLLIQFQNNGVVDDSQLPKDRFSAERLKGVDSTLKIQPAKLEDSAVYLCASSLGQESIQYFGAGTRLSVL.

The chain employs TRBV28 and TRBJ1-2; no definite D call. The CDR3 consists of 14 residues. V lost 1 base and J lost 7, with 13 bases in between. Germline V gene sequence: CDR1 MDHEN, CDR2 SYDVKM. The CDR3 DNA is TGTGCCAGCAGTTTATCCCTCCCTCCGGGTGGCTACACCTTC. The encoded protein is CASSLSLPPGGYTF.

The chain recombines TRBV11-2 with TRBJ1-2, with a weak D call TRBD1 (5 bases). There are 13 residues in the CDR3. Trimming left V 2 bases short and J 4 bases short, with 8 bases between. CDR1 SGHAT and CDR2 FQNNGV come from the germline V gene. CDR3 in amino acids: CASSLHGGYGYTF. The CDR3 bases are TGTGCCAGCAGCTTACACGGGGGCTATGGCTACACCTTC.

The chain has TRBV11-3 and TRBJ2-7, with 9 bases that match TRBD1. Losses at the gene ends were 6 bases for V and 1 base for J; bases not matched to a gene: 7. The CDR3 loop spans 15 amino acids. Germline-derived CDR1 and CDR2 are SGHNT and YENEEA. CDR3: CASSGGQGRSYEQYF. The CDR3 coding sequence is TGTGCCAGCAGTGGAGGACAGGGGAGATCCTACGAGCAGTACTTC.

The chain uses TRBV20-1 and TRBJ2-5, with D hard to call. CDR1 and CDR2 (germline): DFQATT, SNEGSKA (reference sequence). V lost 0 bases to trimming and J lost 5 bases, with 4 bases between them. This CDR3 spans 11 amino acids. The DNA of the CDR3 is TGCAGTGCTAGAGATCTGGAGACCCAGTACTTC. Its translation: CSARDLETQYF.

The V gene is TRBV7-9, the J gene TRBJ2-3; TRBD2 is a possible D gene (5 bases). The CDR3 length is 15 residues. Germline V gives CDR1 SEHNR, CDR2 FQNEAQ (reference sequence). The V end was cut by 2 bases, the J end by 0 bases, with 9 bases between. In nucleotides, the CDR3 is TGTGCCAGCAGCTTAAGACTACCTAGCACAGATACGCAGTATTTT. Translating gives CASSLRLPSTDTQYF.

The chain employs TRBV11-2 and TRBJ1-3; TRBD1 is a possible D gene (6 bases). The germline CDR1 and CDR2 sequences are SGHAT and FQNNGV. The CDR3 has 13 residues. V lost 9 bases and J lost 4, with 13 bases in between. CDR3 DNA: TGTGCCAGTACTACAGGGTACGGAAACACCATATATTTT. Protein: CASTTGYGNTIYF.

CDR3 loop: CASSIPTSTDEQYF. The CDR3 DNA reads TGTGCCAGCAGTATCCCGACTAGTACCGACGAGCAGTACTTC. The chain has TRBV28 and TRBJ2-7, with D tentatively TRBD2 (6 bases). This CDR3 region has 14 residues. V dropped 5 bases and J dropped 5 bases, with 16 bases sitting between them. The V gene's germline CDR1 is MDHEN and CDR2 SYDVKM.

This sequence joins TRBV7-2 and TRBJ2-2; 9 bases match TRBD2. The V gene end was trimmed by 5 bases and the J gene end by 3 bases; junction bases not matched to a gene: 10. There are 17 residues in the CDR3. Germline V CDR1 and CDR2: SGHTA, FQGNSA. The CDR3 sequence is CASSLGLAGMYTGELFF. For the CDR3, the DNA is TGTGCCAGCAGCCTGGGCCTAGCGGGAATGTACACCGGGGAGCTGTTTTTT.

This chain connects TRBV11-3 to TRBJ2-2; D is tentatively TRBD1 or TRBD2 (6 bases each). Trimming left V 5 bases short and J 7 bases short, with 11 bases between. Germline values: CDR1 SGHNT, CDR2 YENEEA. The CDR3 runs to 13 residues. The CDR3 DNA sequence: TGTGCCAGCAGCCCTAGGGGGGACGGGGAGCTGTTTTTT. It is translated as CASSPRGDGELFF.

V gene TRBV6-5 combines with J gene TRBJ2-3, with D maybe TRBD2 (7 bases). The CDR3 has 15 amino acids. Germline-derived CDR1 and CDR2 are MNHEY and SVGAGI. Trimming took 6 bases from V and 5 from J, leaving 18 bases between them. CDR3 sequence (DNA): TGTGCCAGCAGCCGGACAGTGACTAGCCGAGATACGCAGTATTTT. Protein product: CASSRTVTSRDTQYF.

For the CDR3, the DNA is TGCGCCAGCAGCCAAGATCGCCCGGGGGTACCTATCAGCTACACCTTC. As protein: CASSQDRPGVPISYTF. The chain joins TRBV4-1 to TRBJ1-2, with D possibly being TRBD1 (5 bases). Per germline, CDR1 MGHRA and CDR2 YSYEKL. This CDR3 region has 16 residues. Trimming pared 0 bases from V and 9 bases from J, leaving 20 bases between.

The DNA for the CDR3 is TGTGCCAGCAGTGGCGTCACCTACGAGCAGTACTTC. It codes for CASSGVTYEQYF. V is TRBV28 and J is TRBJ2-7; no clear D gene. V shed 5 bases and J shed 2 bases, with 7 bases lying between them. The germline gives CDR1 MDHEN, CDR2 SYDVKM. The CDR3 is 12 amino acids.

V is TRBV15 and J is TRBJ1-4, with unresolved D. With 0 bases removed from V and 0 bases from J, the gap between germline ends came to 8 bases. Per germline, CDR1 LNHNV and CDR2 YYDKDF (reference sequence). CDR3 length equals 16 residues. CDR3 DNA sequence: TGTGCCACCAGCAGAGATCAGGATGCAACTAATGAAAAACTGTTTTTT. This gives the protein CATSRDQDATNEKLFF.

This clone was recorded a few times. CDR3 bases: TGTGCCAGCAGCGTAGTTCAAACTGGAAACACCATATATTTT. Translating gives CASSVVQTGNTIYF. This sequence joins TRBV9 and TRBJ1-3; D is ambiguous. Trimming pared 0 bases from V and 2 bases from J, leaving 6 bases between. The V gene's germline CDR1 is SGDLS and CDR2 YYNGEE. The CDR3 runs to 14 residues.

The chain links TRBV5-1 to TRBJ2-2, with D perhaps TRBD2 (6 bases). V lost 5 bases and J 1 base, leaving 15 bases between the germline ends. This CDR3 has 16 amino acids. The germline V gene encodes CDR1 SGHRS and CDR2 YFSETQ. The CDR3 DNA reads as TGCGCCAGCAGTCGGCTGGTGGGAGGGAACACCGGGGAGCTGTTTTTT. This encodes CASSRLVGGNTGELFF.

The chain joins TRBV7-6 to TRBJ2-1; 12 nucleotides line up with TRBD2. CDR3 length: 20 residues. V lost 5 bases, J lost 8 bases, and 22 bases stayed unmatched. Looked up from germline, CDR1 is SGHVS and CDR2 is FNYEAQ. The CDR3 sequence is CASSPRWASGRGTGSDEQFF. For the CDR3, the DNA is TGTGCCAGCAGCCCCCGGTGGGCTAGCGGGAGGGGAACGGGATCCGATGAGCAGTTCTTC.

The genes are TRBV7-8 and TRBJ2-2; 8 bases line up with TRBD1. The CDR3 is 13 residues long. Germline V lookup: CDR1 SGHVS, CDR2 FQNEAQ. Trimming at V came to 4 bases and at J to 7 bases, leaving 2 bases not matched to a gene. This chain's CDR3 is CASSYGQGGELFF. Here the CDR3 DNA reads TGTGCCAGCAGCTACGGACAGGGCGGGGAGCTGTTTTTT.

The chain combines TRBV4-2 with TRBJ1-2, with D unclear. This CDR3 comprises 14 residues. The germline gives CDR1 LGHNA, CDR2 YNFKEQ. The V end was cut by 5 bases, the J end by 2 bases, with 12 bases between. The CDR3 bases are TGTGCCAGCAGCTCCGCCTCCTTCAACTATGGCTACACCTTC. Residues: CASSSASFNYGYTF.

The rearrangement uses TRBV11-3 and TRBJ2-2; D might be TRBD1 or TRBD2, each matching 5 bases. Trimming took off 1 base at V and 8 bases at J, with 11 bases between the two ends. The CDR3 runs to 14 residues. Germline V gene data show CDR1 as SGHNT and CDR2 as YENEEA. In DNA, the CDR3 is TGTGCCAGCAGCTTAGTGACAGAGGGAGGGGAGCTGTTTTTT. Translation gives CASSLVTEGGELFF.

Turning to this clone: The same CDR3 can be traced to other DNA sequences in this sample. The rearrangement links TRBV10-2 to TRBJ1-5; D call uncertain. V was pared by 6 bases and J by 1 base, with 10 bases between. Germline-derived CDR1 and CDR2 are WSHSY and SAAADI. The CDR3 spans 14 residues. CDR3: CASSPGISNQPQHF. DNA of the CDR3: TGCGCCAGCAGCCCGGGAATCAGCAATCAGCCCCAGCATTTT.